This passage covers 32 T cell receptor beta chains from one sample sequenced in a study of cytomegalovirus exposure and HLA in healthy donors. It was with 60 Vbeta and 13 Jbeta primers that the PCR ran. The protocol was immunoSEQ multiplex PCR, while the TCRdb copy is restricted to in-frame clones and leaves out a portion. Here the sample spans 150,000 to 200,000 clones, 75% to 85% being singletons. Material: PBMCs. The receptors here all came from a woman aged 30 to 39 in good health and CMV-seropositive.

V is TRBV2 and J is TRBJ2-7; D may be TRBD1 (6 bases). Trimming removed 6 bases at V and 3 bases at J, with 9 bases between. Germline CDR1 is SNHLY and CDR2 is FYNNEI. The CDR3 length is 12 residues. In nucleotides, the CDR3 is TGTGCCAGCAGCTGGGACAACTACGAGCAGTACTTC. It translates to CASSWDNYEQYF.

J is TRBJ1-4 and V is TRBV19; tentatively, D is TRBD1 (5 bases). Germline V CDR1 and CDR2: LNHDA, SQIVND (reference sequence). The CDR3 consists of 13 residues. The V and J ends lost 10 bases and 3 bases respectively, with 12 bases between them. The CDR3 DNA is TGTGCCACCTCAGGGCCGGCTAATGAAAAACTGTTTTTT. Translation: CATSGPANEKLFF.

The CDR3 loop reads CASSLTGEDNEQFF. CDR3 DNA sequence: TGTGCCAGCAGCTTAACAGGGGAGGACAATGAGCAGTTCTTC. This chain joins TRBV7-3 and TRBJ2-1, with a possible D match to TRBD2 (6 bases). This CDR3 has 14 residues. The germline V and J ends were trimmed by 0 bases and 5 bases, with 8 bases remaining between them. Germline V CDR1 and CDR2: SGHTA, FQGTGA.

This chain links TRBV19 with TRBJ1-1; tentative D call: TRBD1 (6 bases). This CDR3 is 13 amino acids long. Between the trimmed V and J ends, which lost 3 bases and 7 bases, there was a span of 12 bases. The germline V gene encodes CDR1 LNHDA and CDR2 SQIVND (reference sequence). The CDR3 nucleotides read TGTGCCAGTAGTATTATCCAGGGGAATGAAGCTTTCTTT. Its protein product is CASSIIQGNEAFF.

As DNA, the CDR3 is TGTGCCAGCAGCTCCAGCGCAGGGCAGCCCCAGCATTTT. The encoded protein is CASSSSAGQPQHF. This chain links TRBV5-5 with TRBJ1-5, with D possibly matching TRBD1 (5 bases). Germline V gene lookup returns CDR1 SGHKS and CDR2 YYEKEE (reference sequence). This CDR3 has 13 residues. Trimming took 3 bases from V and 7 from J, leaving 11 bases between them.

The V call is TRBV29-1, the J call TRBJ2-2; D remains unclear. The CDR3 totals 15 residues. Germline lookup yields CDR1 SQVTM and CDR2 ANQGSEA. Trimming took off 0 bases at V and 0 bases at J, with 8 bases between the two ends. The chain's CDR3 is CSVEDAVANTGELFF. CDR3 nucleotide sequence: TGCAGCGTTGAAGACGCGGTCGCGAACACCGGGGAGCTGTTTTTT.

This chain connects TRBV7-8 to TRBJ2-2, with D possibly matching TRBD2 (5 bases). From germline, CDR1 is SGHVS and CDR2 FQNEAQ. With 7 bases removed from V and 2 bases from J, the gap between germline ends came to 17 bases. The CDR3 is 16 residues long. This CDR3 is CASTSRRVGNTGELFF. The CDR3 DNA sequence: TGTGCCAGCACCTCCCGGCGGGTTGGAAACACCGGGGAGCTGTTTTTT.

The chain employs TRBV9 and TRBJ1-3, with D uncertain. CDR3 length equals 14 residues. The V and J ends lost 4 bases and 0 bases respectively, with 8 bases between them. In germline, CDR1 is SGDLS, CDR2 YYNGEE. CDR3 nucleotide sequence: TGTGCCAGCAGCCACAGTAACTCTGGAAACACCATATATTTT. Its translation: CASSHSNSGNTIYF.

This clone appeared a single time. This rearrangement joins TRBV6-4 to TRBJ2-7, with TRBD2 matching over 13 bases. V lost 2 bases and J lost 2; bases outside the gene matches: 0. The CDR3 covers 15 residues. Germline V lookup: CDR1 MRHNA, CDR2 SNTAGT. CDR3 sequence reads: CASSDGTSGAYEQYF. CDR3 nucleotides: TGTGCCAGCAGTGACGGGACTAGCGGGGCCTACGAGCAGTACTTC.

V usage is TRBV2 and J usage is TRBJ2-6; 8 bases match TRBD1. Per the germline V gene, CDR1 is SNHLY and CDR2 is FYNNEI. The CDR3 covers 16 residues. V lost 6 bases, J lost 1 base, and 5 bases stayed unmatched. CDR3 sequence: CASSERTGSGANVLTF. DNA for the CDR3: TGTGCCAGCAGCGAGAGGACAGGGTCTGGGGCCAACGTCCTGACTTTC.

This chain joins TRBV28 and TRBJ1-6; D is ambiguous. Germline CDR1 MDHEN, CDR2 SYDVKM. V was trimmed by 6 bases and J by 3 bases, leaving 9 bases between them. This CDR3 is built from 14 residues. The CDR3 region is CASSIGLYNSPLHF. CDR3 in DNA: TGTGCCAGCAGCATTGGGCTCTATAATTCACCCCTCCACTTT.

The gene calls are TRBV30 and TRBJ2-7; perhaps TRBD2 as D (6 bases). Germline values: CDR1 GTSNPN, CDR2 SVGIG (reference sequence). The CDR3 is made up of 14 amino acids. Trimming took off 1 base at V and 0 bases at J, with 10 bases between the two ends. CDR3: CAWSAGLSSYEQYF. DNA of the CDR3: TGTGCCTGGAGTGCGGGACTCAGCTCCTACGAGCAGTACTTC.

As to this clone: The sample carries other DNA sequences with the same CDR3. The chain links TRBV6-5 to TRBJ2-2; D is possibly TRBD1 (6 bases). The CDR3 covers 14 residues. V gave up 6 bases and J gave up 3 bases, with 11 bases separating them. Germline CDR1 reads MNHEY; CDR2 reads SVGAGI. The chain's CDR3 is CASRRDTHTGELFF. CDR3 DNA sequence: TGTGCCAGCAGGAGGGACACGCACACCGGGGAGCTGTTTTTT.

This clone has just one count. The CDR3 spells CAWKYYSTSEQYF. The CDR3, as DNA: TGTGCCTGGAAGTACTATTCAACATCCGAGCAGTACTTC. This rearrangement joins TRBV30 to TRBJ2-7; D not resolved. This CDR3 is 13 amino acids long. Trimming pared 4 bases from V and 6 bases from J, leaving 16 bases between. Germline values: CDR1 GTSNPN, CDR2 SVGIG (reference sequence).

This clone was counted a few times. This rearrangement joins TRBV28 to TRBJ2-1, with 9 bases that match TRBD2. V trimming: 8 bases; J trimming: 4 bases; junction bases outside the gene matches: 12. Per germline, CDR1 MDHEN and CDR2 SYDVKM. The CDR3 has 16 amino acids. CDR3 region: CASRSRRLADYNEQFF. In nucleotides, the CDR3 is TGTGCCAGCCGATCCCGCCGACTAGCGGATTACAATGAGCAGTTCTTC.

This chain connects TRBV2 to TRBJ1-3, with TRBD1 matching over 8 bases. The germline V gene has CDR1 SNHLY and CDR2 FYNNEI. V lost 11 bases and J lost 3; bases outside the gene matches: 6. The CDR3 sequence is 13 residues long. The CDR3, as DNA: TGTGCCCATGGGACAGGTATTGGAAACACCATATATTTT. It translates to CAHGTGIGNTIYF.

The V gene is TRBV11-2, the J gene TRBJ2-5, with a weak D call TRBD2 (6 bases). The V and J ends lost 1 base and 1 base respectively, with 13 bases between them. The CDR3 runs 16 residues. The germline CDR1 and CDR2 sequences are SGHAT and FQNNGV. CDR3 sequence: CASSLGGAGPQETQYF. For the CDR3, the DNA is TGTGCCAGCAGCTTAGGGGGTGCGGGGCCCCAAGAGACCCAGTACTTC. Full variable domain (missing parts from reference TRBV11-2 and TRBJ2-5): EAGVAQSPRYKIIEKRQSVAFWCNPISGHATLYWYQQILGQGPKLLIQFQNNGVVDDSQLPKDRFSAERLKGVDSTLKIQPAKLEDSAVYLCASSLGGAGPQETQYFGPGTRLLVL.

The chain has TRBV6-1 and TRBJ2-6; weak D call: TRBD2 (5 bases). The CDR3 consists of 15 residues. Trimming stripped 6 bases from V and 1 base from J, with 10 bases between. Germline V lookup: CDR1 MNHNS, CDR2 SASEGT. In DNA form, the CDR3 reads TGTGCCAGCAGAATGACGGGGTCTGGGGCCAACGTCCTGACTTTC. Protein product: CASRMTGSGANVLTF.

CDR3: CSVGQGRNQPQHF. The CDR3 nucleotides are TGCAGCGTGGGGCAGGGTAGAAATCAGCCCCAGCATTTT. This chain connects TRBV29-1 to TRBJ1-5; tentatively, D is TRBD1 (5 bases). This CDR3 region has 13 residues. CDR1 is SQVTM and CDR2 is ANQGSEA in the germline V gene. V was clipped by 6 bases and J by 4 bases, with 13 bases between them. Based on the CDR3 plus reference TRBV29-1 and TRBJ1-5, the full variable domain is SAVISQKPSRDICQRGTSLTIQCQVDSQVTMMFWYRQQPGQSLTLIATANQGSEATYESGFVIDKFPISRPNLTFSTLTVSNMSPEDSSIYLCSVGQGRNQPQHFGDGTRLSIL.

The chain couples TRBV28 to TRBJ1-2; TRBD1 matches 7 bases. Germline V gene lookup returns CDR1 MDHEN and CDR2 SYDVKM. V trimming: 2 bases; J trimming: 4 bases; junction bases outside the gene matches: 7. The CDR3 has 15 amino acids. CDR3 in amino acids: CASSLGDRFTYGYTF. The CDR3, as DNA: TGTGCCAGCAGTTTAGGGGACAGATTCACCTATGGCTACACCTTC.

This clone has a handful of counts. This chain connects TRBV4-3 to TRBJ1-4; TRBD1 aligns across 9 bases. The CDR3 covers 15 residues. Germline V gene data show CDR1 as LGHNA and CDR2 as YSLEER. Unmatched junction bases numbered 3, after V lost 0 bases and J lost 7 bases. In nucleotides, the CDR3 is TGCGCCAGCAGCCAAGAGACAGGGGGGGGTGAAAAACTGTTTTTT. It is translated as CASSQETGGGEKLFF.

This chain joins TRBV4-3 and TRBJ1-2; possible D gene TRBD1, 5 bases. This CDR3 is built from 14 residues. The ends were cut back, 0 bases at V and 9 bases at J, with 14 bases in the middle. CDR1 and CDR2 from the germline V gene are LGHNA and YSLEER. The CDR3 spells CASSQDSSQGSYTF. Written as DNA, the CDR3 is TGCGCCAGCAGCCAAGACTCGTCCCAGGGAAGCTACACCTTC.

The V call is TRBV28, the J call TRBJ2-7; 10 positions match TRBD1. The CDR3 is made up of 14 amino acids. Per germline, CDR1 MDHEN and CDR2 SYDVKM. V shed 7 bases and J 6 bases; nucleotides not matched to a gene: 9. The CDR3 DNA follows: TGTGCCAGCAAAATTGGGACAGGGGCACTCGAGCAGTACTTC. This codes for CASKIGTGALEQYF. Full variable domain (rest looked up from reference TRBV28 and TRBJ2-7): DVKVTQSSRYLVKRTGEKVFLECVQDMDHENMFWYRQDPGLGLRLIYFSYDVKMKEKGDIPEGYSVSREKKERFSLILESASTNQTSMYLCASKIGTGALEQYFGPGTRLTVT.

The chain employs TRBV7-8 and TRBJ1-1, with 11 positions matching TRBD1. This CDR3 region has 13 residues. The V segment lost 5 bases and the J segment 6 bases; nucleotides outside the gene matches: 2. Germline assignment: CDR1 SGHVS and CDR2 FQNEAQ. The CDR3 DNA follows: TGTGCCAGCAGCCGGACAGGGGGCTCTGAAGCTTTCTTT. It yields the protein CASSRTGGSEAFF.

The chain combines TRBV9 with TRBJ2-3, with 12 bases fitting TRBD2. The ends lost 0 bases at V and 2 bases at J; junction bases unmatched: 19. CDR1 and CDR2 from the germline V gene are SGDLS and YYNGEE. The CDR3 has 22 residues. The CDR3 reads CASSVEAPPSGRVKLPTDTQYF. The CDR3 nucleotides read TGTGCCAGCAGCGTAGAGGCCCCCCCTAGCGGGAGGGTTAAACTCCCCACAGATACGCAGTATTTT.

This sequence joins TRBV6-1 and TRBJ2-1, with D possibly TRBD2 on 7 matching bases. Deletions cut 4 bases from V and 3 bases from J, with 13 bases between. The CDR3 consists of 15 residues. From germline, CDR1 is MNHNS and CDR2 SASEGT. The CDR3 is CASSVGGLLYNEQFF. As DNA, the CDR3 is TGTGCCAGCAGTGTCGGGGGGCTTCTCTACAATGAGCAGTTCTTC.

The gene calls are TRBV6-6 and TRBJ1-3; no clear D. The V end lost 0 bases, the J end lost 8 bases, and 11 bases lay between the germline ends. The CDR3 is made up of 14 amino acids. The germline gives CDR1 MNHNY, CDR2 SVGAGI (reference sequence). This CDR3 reads CASSYSDVEDTIYF. The CDR3 coding sequence is TGTGCCAGCAGTTACTCGGACGTGGAGGACACCATATATTTT.

This rearrangement joins TRBV6-4 to TRBJ1-1; 7 bases agree with TRBD1. Germline V CDR1 and CDR2: MRHNA, SNTAGT. Unmatched junction bases numbered 4, after V lost 2 bases and J lost 7 bases. This CDR3 has 13 amino acids. The CDR3 DNA follows: TGTGCCAGCAGTGACGGCAGGGGGGTTGAAGCTTTCTTT. Protein sequence: CASSDGRGVEAFF.

This sequence joins TRBV6-1 and TRBJ2-3, with 9 bases lining up with TRBD2. J gave up 2 bases and V 4 bases, and 10 bases lay outside the gene matches. Germline-derived CDR1 and CDR2 are MNHNS and SASEGT. The CDR3 contains 17 residues. CDR3 nucleotide sequence: TGTGCCAGCAGTGGTAGCGGGAGAGGAAAGAACACAGATACGCAGTATTTT. Encoded protein: CASSGSGRGKNTDTQYF.

The chain has TRBV27 and TRBJ2-7, with D perhaps TRBD1 (5 bases). CDR1 is MNHEY and CDR2 is SMNVEV in the germline V gene (reference sequence). This CDR3 is 15 amino acids long. The V and J ends lost 6 bases and 0 bases respectively, with 15 bases between them. This CDR3 is CASSREWTPSYEQYF. For the CDR3, the DNA is TGTGCCAGCAGCAGGGAATGGACACCCTCCTACGAGCAGTACTTC.

The chain carries TRBV7-9 and TRBJ2-1; TRBD2 matches 14 bases. This CDR3 is built from 16 residues. In germline, CDR1 is SEHNR, CDR2 FQNEAQ (reference sequence). V gave up 5 bases and J gave up 8 bases; unmatched junction bases: 8. The CDR3, as DNA: TGTGCCAGCAGCACTCCCGGGACTAGCGGGAGCGATGAGCAGTTCTTC. Residues: CASSTPGTSGSDEQFF. Together with reference TRBV7-9 and TRBJ2-1, the CDR3 gives the full variable domain: DTGVSQNPRHKITKRGQNVTFRCDPISEHNRLYWYRQTLGQGPEFLTYFQNEAQLEKSRLLSDRFSAERPKGSFSTLEIQRTEQGDSAMYLCASSTPGTSGSDEQFFGPGTRLTVL.

The chain couples TRBV5-4 to TRBJ1-4, with 7 bases lining up with TRBD1. Looked up from germline, CDR1 is SGHNT and CDR2 is YYREEE (reference sequence). This CDR3 is built from 17 residues. Trimming cost V 0 bases and J 4 bases; bases outside gene matches: 9. CDR3 region: CASSLGQGGSGNEKLFF. CDR3 DNA sequence: TGTGCCAGCAGCTTGGGACAGGGAGGTTCCGGTAATGAAAAACTGTTTTTT. The complete variable domain, with remaining parts taken from reference TRBV5-4 and TRBJ1-4, reads ETGVTQSPTHLIKTRGQQVTLRCSSQSGHNTVSWYQQALGQGPQFIFQYYREEENGRGNFPPRFSGLQFPNYSSELNVNALELDDSALYLCASSLGQGGSGNEKLFFGSGTQLSVL.